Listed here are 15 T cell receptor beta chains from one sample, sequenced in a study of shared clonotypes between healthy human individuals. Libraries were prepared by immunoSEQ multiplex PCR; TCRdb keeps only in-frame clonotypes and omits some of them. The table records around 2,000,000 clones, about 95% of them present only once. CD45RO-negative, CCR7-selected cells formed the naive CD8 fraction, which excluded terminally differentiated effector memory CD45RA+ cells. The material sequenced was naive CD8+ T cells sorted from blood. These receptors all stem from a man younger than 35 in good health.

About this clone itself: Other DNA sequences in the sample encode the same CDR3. CDR3 amino acids: CASSEWGAGTEAFF. The CDR3 DNA follows: TGTGCCAGCAGTGAGTGGGGGGCAGGGACTGAAGCTTTCTTT. V usage is TRBV6-1 and J usage is TRBJ1-1, with TRBD1 as a possible D gene (6 bases). The germline gives CDR1 MNHNS, CDR2 SASEGT. This CDR3 contains 14 residues. V was pared by 3 bases and J by 5 bases, with 13 bases between.

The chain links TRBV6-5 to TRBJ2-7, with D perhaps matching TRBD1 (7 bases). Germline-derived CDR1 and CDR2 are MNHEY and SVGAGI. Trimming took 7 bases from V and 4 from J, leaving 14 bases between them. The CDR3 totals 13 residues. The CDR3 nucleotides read TGTGCCAGCACCGACAGGGCGGGATACGAGCAGTACTTC. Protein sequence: CASTDRAGYEQYF.

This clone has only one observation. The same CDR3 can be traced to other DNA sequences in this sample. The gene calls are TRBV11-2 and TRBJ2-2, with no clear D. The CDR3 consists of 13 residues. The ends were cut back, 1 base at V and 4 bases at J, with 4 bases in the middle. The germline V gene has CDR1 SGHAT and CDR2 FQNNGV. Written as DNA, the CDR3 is TGTGCCAGCAGCTTAGGTGGCACCGGGGAGCTGTTTTTT. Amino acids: CASSLGGTGELFF.

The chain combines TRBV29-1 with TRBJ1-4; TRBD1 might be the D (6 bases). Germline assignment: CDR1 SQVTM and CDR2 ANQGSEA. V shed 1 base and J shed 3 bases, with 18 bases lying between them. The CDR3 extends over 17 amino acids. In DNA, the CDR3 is TGCAGCGTTGAAGGCGAATTAGGGGGGCGAGCTAATGAAAAACTGTTTTTT. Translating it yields CSVEGELGGRANEKLFF.

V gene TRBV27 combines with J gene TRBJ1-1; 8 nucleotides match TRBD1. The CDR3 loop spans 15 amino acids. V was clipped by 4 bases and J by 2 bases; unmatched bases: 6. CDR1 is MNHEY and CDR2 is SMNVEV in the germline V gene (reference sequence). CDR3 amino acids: CASSSKTGDNTEAFF. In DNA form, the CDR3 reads TGTGCCAGCAGTTCGAAGACAGGGGACAACACTGAAGCTTTCTTT.

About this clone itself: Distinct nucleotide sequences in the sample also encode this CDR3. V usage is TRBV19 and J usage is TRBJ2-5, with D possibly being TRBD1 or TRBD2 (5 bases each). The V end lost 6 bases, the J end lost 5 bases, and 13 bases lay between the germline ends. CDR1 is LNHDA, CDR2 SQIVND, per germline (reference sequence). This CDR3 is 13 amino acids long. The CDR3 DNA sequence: TGTGCCAGTAGCCCTGACAGAGGGGAGACCCAGTACTTC. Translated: CASSPDRGETQYF.

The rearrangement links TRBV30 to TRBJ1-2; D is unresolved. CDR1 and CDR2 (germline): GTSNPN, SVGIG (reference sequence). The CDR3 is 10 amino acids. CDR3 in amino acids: CGAAGGGYTF. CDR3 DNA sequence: TGTGGGGCGGCCGGAGGGGGCTACACCTTC.

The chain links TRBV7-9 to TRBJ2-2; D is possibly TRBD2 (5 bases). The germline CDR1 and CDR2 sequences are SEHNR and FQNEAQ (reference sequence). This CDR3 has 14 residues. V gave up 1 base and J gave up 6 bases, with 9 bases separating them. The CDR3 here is CASSLGLAPGELFF. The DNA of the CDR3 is TGTGCCAGCAGCTTAGGCCTAGCCCCCGGGGAGCTGTTTTTT.

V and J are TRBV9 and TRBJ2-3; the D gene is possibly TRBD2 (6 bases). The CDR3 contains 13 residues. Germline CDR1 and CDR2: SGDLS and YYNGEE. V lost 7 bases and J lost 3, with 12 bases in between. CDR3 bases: TGTGCCAGCCAACGGGGAGGTACAGATACGCAGTATTTT. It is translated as CASQRGGTDTQYF.

The CDR3 sequence is CASSQDGVLSTFF. In nucleotides, the CDR3 is TGCGCCAGCAGCCAAGATGGGGTCTTATCCACTTTCTTT. The chain couples TRBV4-3 to TRBJ1-1; D remains ambiguous. Germline CDR1 is LGHNA and CDR2 is YSLEER. The V end lost 0 bases, the J end lost 12 bases, and 14 bases lay between the germline ends. This CDR3 comprises 13 residues.

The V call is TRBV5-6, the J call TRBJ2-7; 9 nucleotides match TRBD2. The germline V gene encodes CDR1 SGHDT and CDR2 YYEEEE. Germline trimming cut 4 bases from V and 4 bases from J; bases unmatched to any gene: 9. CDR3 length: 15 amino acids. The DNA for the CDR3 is TGTGCCAGCAGCGGCGGGGGGGGCACCTTGTACGAGCAGTACTTC. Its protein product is CASSGGGGTLYEQYF.

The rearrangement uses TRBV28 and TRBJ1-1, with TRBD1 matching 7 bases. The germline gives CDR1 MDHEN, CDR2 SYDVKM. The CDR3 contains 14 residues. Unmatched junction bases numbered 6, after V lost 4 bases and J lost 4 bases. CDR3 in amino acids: CASSSRTGFTEAFF. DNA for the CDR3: TGTGCCAGCAGTTCCCGGACAGGCTTCACTGAAGCTTTCTTT.

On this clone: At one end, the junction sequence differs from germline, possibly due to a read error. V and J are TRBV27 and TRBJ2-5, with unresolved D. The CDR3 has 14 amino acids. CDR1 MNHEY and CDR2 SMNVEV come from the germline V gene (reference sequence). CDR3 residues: CASSPLQSQGTQYF. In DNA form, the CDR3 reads TGTGCCAGCAGCCCTCTACAATCCCAAGGGACCCAGTACTTC.

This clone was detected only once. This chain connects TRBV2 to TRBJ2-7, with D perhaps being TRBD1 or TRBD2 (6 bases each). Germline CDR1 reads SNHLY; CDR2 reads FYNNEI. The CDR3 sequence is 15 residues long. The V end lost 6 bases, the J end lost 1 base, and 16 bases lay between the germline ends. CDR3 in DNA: TGTGCCAGCAGCCACCCAGGGGAGGCGTCCTACGAGCAGTACTTC. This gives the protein CASSHPGEASYEQYF.

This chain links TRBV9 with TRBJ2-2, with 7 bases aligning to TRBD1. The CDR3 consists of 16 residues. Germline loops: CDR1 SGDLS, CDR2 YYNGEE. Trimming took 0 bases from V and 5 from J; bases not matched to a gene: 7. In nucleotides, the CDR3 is TGTGCCAGCAGCGTAGCAAGAGGGGGCGCAACCGGGGAGCTGTTTTTT. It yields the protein CASSVARGGATGELFF.